This T cell receptor (beta chain) comes out of a study of T cells in Graves' hyperthyroidism and ophthalmopathy. RNA transcripts gave rise to amplified TCR beta CDR3 regions. The TCR CDR3 was amplified in a first-round RT-PCR using the HTBI primer set. TCRdb passed the multiplex PCR reads through MiXCR, listing each CDR3 protein once. The table includes 300,000 to 400,000 distinct CDR3 sequences, approximately 18% detected once. The receptor was derived from a woman aged 45-65 years with Graves' hyperthyroidism. The sequencing sample was made of blood.

The CDR3 here is CAWSTFTGGSSGYTF. In nucleotides, the CDR3 is TGTGCCTGGAGTACCTTCACAGGGGGCAGTTCTGGCTACACCTTC. This chain joins TRBV30 and TRBJ1-2; 9 bases are a match to TRBD1. Per germline, CDR1 GTSNPN and CDR2 SVGIG (reference sequence). Trimming took 2 bases from V and 7 from J; bases not matched to a gene: 11. CDR3 size: 15 residues.